One and the same sample provided the 14 T cell receptor beta chains below, sequenced in a study of monozygotic twins with inflammatory bowel disease. TCRdb derives one entry per CDR3 protein from the 5' RACE reads, leaving out DNA. Its clone listing holds 110,000 or so distinct CDR3 sequences. Specimen: blood. The origin of the receptors is a human donor with ulcerative colitis or Crohn's disease, or a healthy co-twin of an affected twin (not recorded which).

The chain couples TRBV7-8 to TRBJ2-1; TCRdb's D call, TRBD2, is unchecked because there is no DNA. The germline CDR1 and CDR2 sequences are SGHVS and FQNEAQ. This CDR3 is 17 amino acids long. CDR3 region: CASSLVGSGGYYNEQFF.

The gene calls are TRBV5-1 and TRBJ2-5; TCRdb's assignment of TRBD2 cannot be checked, as there is no DNA. CDR1 SGHRS and CDR2 YFSETQ come from the germline V gene. The CDR3 contains 14 residues. CDR3 amino acids: CASSSGLAEETQYF.

This chain uses TRBV11-2 with TRBJ2-1; TCRdb indicates TRBD1, and absent DNA this call remains unverified. The CDR3 is made up of 16 amino acids. The germline V gene has CDR1 SGHAT and CDR2 FQNNGV. CDR3 sequence: CASRRGAGGAYNEQFF.

The chain carries TRBV5-1 and TRBJ1-1. The germline CDR1 and CDR2 sequences are SGHRS and YFSETQ. There are 14 residues in the CDR3. The CDR3: CASSLDSLHTEAFF.

The V gene is TRBV7-8, the J gene TRBJ2-5; the D gene TCRdb calls, TRBD1, cannot be checked with no DNA. Germline V gene sequence: CDR1 SGHVS, CDR2 FQNEAQ. CDR3 length: 14 residues. CDR3 in amino acids: CASSRRTRAETQYF.

The chain couples TRBV7-3 to TRBJ2-7; TCRdb picks TRBD2, but there is no DNA to check that call. Germline V lookup: CDR1 SGHTA, CDR2 FQGTGA. The CDR3 is 19 amino acids. CDR3: CASSLADGEDSSYAYEQYF. Looking up the rest from reference TRBV7-3 and TRBJ2-7 gives the full variable domain: GAGVSQTPSNKVTEKGKYVELRCDPISGHTALYWYRQSLGQGPEFLIYFQGTGAADDSGLPNDRFFAVRPEGSVSTLKIQRTERGDSAVYLCASSLADGEDSSYAYEQYFGPGTRLTVT.

This chain joins TRBV7-3 and TRBJ1-1. The CDR3 extends over 13 amino acids. Germline-derived CDR1 and CDR2 are SGHTA and FQGTGA. CDR3 region: CASSWDRNTEAFF.

The chain is built from TRBV28 and TRBJ2-7; there is no DNA to check the TCRdb D call of TRBD1. The CDR3 sequence is 17 residues long. The germline V gene has CDR1 MDHEN and CDR2 SYDVKM. This chain's CDR3 is CASSLTDLRDRGFEQYF.

Its frequency marks this clonotype as medium-sized. The chain is built from TRBV20-1 and TRBJ2-7; the D gene TCRdb calls, TRBD2, cannot be checked with no DNA. Germline V lookup: CDR1 DFQATT, CDR2 SNEGSKA (reference sequence). The CDR3 consists of 15 residues. CDR3 residues: CSASQLAGVSYEQYF.

This chain joins TRBV7-2 and TRBJ2-5; TCRdb's D call of TRBD2 is untestable without DNA. The CDR3 is 13 amino acids. Germline CDR1 and CDR2: SGHTA and FQGNSA. The chain's CDR3 is CASSLIERETQYF.

The rearrangement uses TRBV6-2 or TRBV6-3 and TRBJ1-3; TCRdb outputs TRBD1, but without DNA this stays unchecked. This CDR3 spans 15 amino acids. Germline V CDR1 and CDR2: MNHEY, SVGEGT. This chain's CDR3 is CASSYLGRRRNTIYF.

The rearrangement links TRBV9 to TRBJ2-7; TCRdb names TRBD1, which stays unverified in the absence of DNA. CDR3 length equals 15 residues. Germline assignment: CDR1 SGDLS and CDR2 YYNGEE. The chain's CDR3 is CASSVDPGVSYEQYF.

The genes are TRBV15 and TRBJ2-1; TCRdb indicates TRBD2, and absent DNA this call remains unverified. This CDR3 region has 16 residues. In germline, CDR1 is LNHNV, CDR2 YYDKDF (reference sequence). CDR3 amino acids: CATSRDLGTQNNEQFF.

The gene calls are TRBV15 and TRBJ2-1; TCRdb proposes TRBD1, but this gene call is untestable without DNA. This CDR3 spans 16 amino acids. In germline, CDR1 is LNHNV, CDR2 YYDKDF (reference sequence). CDR3 loop: CATSRGQGRSYNEQFF.